These T cell receptor beta chains were read from a single sample in a study of blood T cell repertoires in COVID-19. The repertoire was sequenced with immunoSEQ multiplex PCR; TCRdb's copy has only in-frame clones and lacks some. The table includes about 130,000 clones, about 79% detected once. Material for sequencing was PBMCs or T cells enriched from blood (not recorded which). Source of these receptors: a man in his fifties who had recovered from COVID-19. Each CDR3 is given with its conserved first and last residue. D genes are given only for firm matches. Expanded clones are given a class, and other clones once, few, many or no size at all.

J gene | clone size | V gene | D gene | CDR3 DNA | CDR3 protein
TRBJ1-5 | - | TRBV7-6 | - | TGTGCCAGCAGCAGACAGGAAGGTCAGCCCCAGCATTTT | CASSRQEGQPQHF
TRBJ1-1 | - | TRBV5-1 | - | TGCGCCAGCAGCGACGGACTCAACACTGAAGCTTTCTTT | CASSDGLNTEAFF
TRBJ2-3 | - | TRBV25-1 | - | TGTGCCAGCAGGCGCGAGGTGCCAGATACGCAGTATTTT | CASRREVPDTQYF
TRBJ2-1 | - | TRBV9 | TRBD2 | TGTGCCAGCAGCGACTCTAGCGGGGGGCCCAAGGGGCAGTTCTTC | CASSDSSGGPKGQFF
TRBJ2-3 | - | TRBV9 | TRBD2 | TGTGCCAGCAGCACCTCCGGGAGGACGCTAACAGATACGCAGTATTTT | CASSTSGRTLTDTQYF
TRBJ2-1 | - | TRBV3-1/TRBV3-2 | TRBD1 | TGTGCCAGCAGCCAAGGGGGACGTCAGGGGGTCGGTGAGCAGTTCTTC | CASSQGGRQGVGEQFF
TRBJ2-1 | - | TRBV11-1 | TRBD2 | TGTGCCAGCAGCCTAGCGGGACAGTACAATGAGCAGTTCTTC | CASSLAGQYNEQFF
TRBJ2-3 | - | TRBV15 | TRBD2 | TGTGCCACCAGCGAACTAGCGGGGGACACAGATACGCAGTATTTT | CATSELAGDTDTQYF
TRBJ1-5 | few | TRBV6-5 | TRBD1 | TGTGCCAGCAGACCCGGGACAGGGATGGAACAGCCCCAGCATTTT | CASRPGTGMEQPQHF
TRBJ2-7 | - | TRBV10-1 | - | TGCGCCAGCAGCGGCAATAGCACCTTCTTCTACGAGCAGTACTTC | CASSGNSTFFYEQYF
TRBJ2-7 | - | TRBV2 | TRBD1 | TGTGCCAGCAGTGCCAGGGGGCATAGCGAGCAGTACTTC | CASSARGHSEQYF
TRBJ2-3 | - | TRBV7-3 | - | TGTGCCAGCAGCTTAAGTCCAGTCACAGATACGCAGTATTTT | CASSLSPVTDTQYF
TRBJ2-3 | - | TRBV6-2/TRBV6-3 | TRBD1 | TGTGCCAGCAGTTACTCGGGGACAGGGAACACAGATACGCAGTATTTT | CASSYSGTGNTDTQYF
TRBJ1-2 | - | TRBV7-3 | TRBD1 | TGTGCCAGCAGCTCTGGACAGGGCGGCTACACCTTC | CASSSGQGGYTF
TRBJ1-6 | - | TRBV6-5 | TRBD1 | TGTGCCAGCACCCCGACAGGGGTCAATTCACCCCTCCACTTT | CASTPTGVNSPLHF
TRBJ1-2 | - | TRBV19 | TRBD1 | TGTGCCAGTAGCTACCCACAGGGGGCAGGAGGCTACACCTTC | CASSYPQGAGGYTF
TRBJ2-5 | - | TRBV18 | TRBD2 | TGTGCCAGCTCACCACTTAGTAGCGGGGGTACTCAAGAGACCCAGTACTTC | CASSPLSSGGTQETQYF
TRBJ2-2 | many | TRBV5-1 | - | TGCGCCAGCAGCTTTACGGTAGCGAACACCGGGGAGCTGTTTTTT | CASSFTVANTGELFF
TRBJ2-7 | - | TRBV6-2/TRBV6-3 | - | TGTGCCAGCAGTTACCTTGGGGCCCACTCCTACGAGCAGTACTTC | CASSYLGAHSYEQYF
TRBJ1-4 | - | TRBV9 | - | TGTGCCAGCAGCGTAGGGGCAAATTCTAATGAAAAACTGTTTTTT | CASSVGANSNEKLFF